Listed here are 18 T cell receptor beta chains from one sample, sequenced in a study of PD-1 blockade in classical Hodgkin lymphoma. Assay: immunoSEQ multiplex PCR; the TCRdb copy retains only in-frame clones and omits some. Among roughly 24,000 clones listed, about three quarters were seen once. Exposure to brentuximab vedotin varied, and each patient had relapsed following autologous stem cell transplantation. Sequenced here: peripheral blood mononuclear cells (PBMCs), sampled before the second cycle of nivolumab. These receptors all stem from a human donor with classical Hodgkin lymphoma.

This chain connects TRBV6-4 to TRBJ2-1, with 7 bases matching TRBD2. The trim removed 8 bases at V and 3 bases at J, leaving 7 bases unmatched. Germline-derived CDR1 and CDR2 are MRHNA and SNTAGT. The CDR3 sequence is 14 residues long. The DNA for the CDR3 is TGTGCCAGCTCTAAGGAGCGGGACTACAATGAGCAGTTCTTC. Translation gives CASSKERDYNEQFF.

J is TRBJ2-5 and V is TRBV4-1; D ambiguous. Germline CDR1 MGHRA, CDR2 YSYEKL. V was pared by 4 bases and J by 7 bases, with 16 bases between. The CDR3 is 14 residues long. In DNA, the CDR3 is TGCGCCAGCAGCCCCCCTCTCGGGCGGCGGACCCAGTACTTC. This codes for CASSPPLGRRTQYF.

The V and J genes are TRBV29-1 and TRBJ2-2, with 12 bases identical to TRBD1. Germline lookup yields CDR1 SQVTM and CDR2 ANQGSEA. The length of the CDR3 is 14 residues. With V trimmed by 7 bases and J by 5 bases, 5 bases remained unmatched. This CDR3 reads CSAGTGGGTGELFF. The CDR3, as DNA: TGCAGCGCCGGGACAGGGGGCGGGACCGGGGAGCTGTTTTTT.

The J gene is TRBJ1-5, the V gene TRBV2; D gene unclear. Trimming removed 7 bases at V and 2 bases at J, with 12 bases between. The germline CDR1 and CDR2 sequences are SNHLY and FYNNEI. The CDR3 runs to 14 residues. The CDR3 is CASKGIRGNQPQHF. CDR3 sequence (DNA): TGTGCCAGCAAGGGCATCCGGGGCAATCAGCCCCAGCATTTT.

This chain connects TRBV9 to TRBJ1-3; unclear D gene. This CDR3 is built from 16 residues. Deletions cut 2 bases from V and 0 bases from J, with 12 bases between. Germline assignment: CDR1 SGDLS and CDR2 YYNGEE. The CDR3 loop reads CASSVTVGTSGNTIYF. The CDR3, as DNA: TGTGCCAGCAGCGTGACTGTAGGCACCTCTGGAAACACCATATATTTT.

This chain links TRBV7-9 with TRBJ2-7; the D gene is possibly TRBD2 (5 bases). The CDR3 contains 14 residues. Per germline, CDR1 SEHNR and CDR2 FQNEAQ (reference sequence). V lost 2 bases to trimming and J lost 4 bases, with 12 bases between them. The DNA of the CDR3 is TGTGCCAGCAGCTTAACCCTACTAGTATACGAGCAGTACTTC. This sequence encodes CASSLTLLVYEQYF.

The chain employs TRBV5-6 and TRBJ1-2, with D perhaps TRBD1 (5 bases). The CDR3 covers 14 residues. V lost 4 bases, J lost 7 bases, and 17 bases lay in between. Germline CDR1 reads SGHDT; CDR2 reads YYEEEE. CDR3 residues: CASSLSDTRAGYTF. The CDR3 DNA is TGTGCCAGCAGCCTCTCGGACACCAGAGCTGGCTACACCTTC.

CDR3 bases: TGTGCCAGCAGCTTATTGATGAACACTGAAGCTTTCTTT. Amino acid sequence: CASSLLMNTEAFF. V gene TRBV7-2 combines with J gene TRBJ1-1; no reliable D call. V dropped 2 bases and J dropped 0 bases, with 4 bases sitting between them. Germline CDR1 SGHTA, CDR2 FQGNSA. The CDR3 is made up of 13 amino acids. Full variable domain (remainder filled in from reference TRBV7-2 and TRBJ1-1): GAGVSQSPSNKVTEKGKDVELRCDPISGHTALYWYRQSLGQGLEFLIYFQGNSAPDKSGLPSDRFSAERTGGSVSTLTIQRTQQEDSAVYLCASSLLMNTEAFFGQGTRLTVV.

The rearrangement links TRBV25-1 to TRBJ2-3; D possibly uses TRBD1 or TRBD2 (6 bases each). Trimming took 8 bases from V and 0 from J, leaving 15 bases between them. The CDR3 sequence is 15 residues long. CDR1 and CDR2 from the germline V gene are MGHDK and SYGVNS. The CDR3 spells CASGQTGTSTDTQYF. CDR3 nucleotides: TGTGCCAGCGGCCAAACAGGGACTAGCACAGATACGCAGTATTTT.

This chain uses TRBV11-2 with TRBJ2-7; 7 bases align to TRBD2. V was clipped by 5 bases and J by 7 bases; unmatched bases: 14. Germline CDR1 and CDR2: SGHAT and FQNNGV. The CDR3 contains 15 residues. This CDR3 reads CASSERAQTGGEQYF. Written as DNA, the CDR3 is TGTGCCAGCAGCGAGAGGGCCCAAACGGGGGGAGAGCAGTACTTC.

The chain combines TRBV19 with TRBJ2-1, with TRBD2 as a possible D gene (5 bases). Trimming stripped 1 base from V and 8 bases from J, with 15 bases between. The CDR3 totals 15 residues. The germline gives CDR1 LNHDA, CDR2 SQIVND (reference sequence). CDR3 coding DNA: TGTGCCAGTAGTATAGGGGCGGGCTTGGGCGATGAGCAGTTCTTC. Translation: CASSIGAGLGDEQFF.

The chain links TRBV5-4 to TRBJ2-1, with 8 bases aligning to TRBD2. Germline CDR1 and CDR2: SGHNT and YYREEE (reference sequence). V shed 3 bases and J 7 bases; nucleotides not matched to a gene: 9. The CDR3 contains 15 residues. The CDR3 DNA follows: TGTGCCAGCAGCTCCGGTGGGTCTAGCGGGAATGAGCAGTTCTTC. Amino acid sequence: CASSSGGSSGNEQFF.

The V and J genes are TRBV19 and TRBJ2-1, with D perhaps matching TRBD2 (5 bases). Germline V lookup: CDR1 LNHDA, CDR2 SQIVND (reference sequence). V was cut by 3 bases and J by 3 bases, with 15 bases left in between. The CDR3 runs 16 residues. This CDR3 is CASSIFEGVSYNEQFF. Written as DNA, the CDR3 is TGTGCCAGTAGTATTTTTGAGGGAGTAAGCTACAATGAGCAGTTCTTC.

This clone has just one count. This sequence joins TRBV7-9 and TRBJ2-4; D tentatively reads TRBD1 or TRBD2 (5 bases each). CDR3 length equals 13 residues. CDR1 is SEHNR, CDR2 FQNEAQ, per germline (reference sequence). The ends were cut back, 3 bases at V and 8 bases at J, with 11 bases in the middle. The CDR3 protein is CASSLGRNDIQYF. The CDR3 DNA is TGTGCCAGCAGCTTGGGACGAAACGACATTCAGTACTTC.

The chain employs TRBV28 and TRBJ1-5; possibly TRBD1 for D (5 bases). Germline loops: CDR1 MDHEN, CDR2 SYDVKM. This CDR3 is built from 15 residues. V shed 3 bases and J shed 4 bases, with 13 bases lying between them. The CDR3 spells CASSFSRGGNQPQHF. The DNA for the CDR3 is TGTGCCAGCAGTTTTTCCCGGGGGGGTAATCAGCCCCAGCATTTT. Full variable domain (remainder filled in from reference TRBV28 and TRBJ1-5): DVKVTQSSRYLVKRTGEKVFLECVQDMDHENMFWYRQDPGLGLRLIYFSYDVKMKEKGDIPEGYSVSREKKERFSLILESASTNQTSMYLCASSFSRGGNQPQHFGDGTRLSIL.

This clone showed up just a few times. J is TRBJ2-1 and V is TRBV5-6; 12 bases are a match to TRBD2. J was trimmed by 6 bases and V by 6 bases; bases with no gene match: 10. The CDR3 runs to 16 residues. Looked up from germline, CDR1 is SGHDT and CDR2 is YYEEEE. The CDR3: CASTRVGLAGSNEQFF. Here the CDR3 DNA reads TGTGCCAGCACCAGGGTCGGACTAGCGGGATCCAATGAGCAGTTCTTC. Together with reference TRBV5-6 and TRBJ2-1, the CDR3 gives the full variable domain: DAGVTQSPTHLIKTRGQQVTLRCSPKSGHDTVSWYQQALGQGPQFIFQYYEEEERQRGNFPDRFSGHQFPNYSSELNVNALLLGDSALYLCASTRVGLAGSNEQFFGPGTRLTVL.

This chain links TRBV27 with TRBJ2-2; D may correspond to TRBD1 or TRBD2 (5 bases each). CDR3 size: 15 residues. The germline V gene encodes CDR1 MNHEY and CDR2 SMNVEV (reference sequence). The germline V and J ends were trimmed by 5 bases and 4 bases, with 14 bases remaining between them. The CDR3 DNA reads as TGTGCCAGCAGTCGTCTCCTTGGGGGCACCGGGGAGCTGTTTTTT. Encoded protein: CASSRLLGGTGELFF.

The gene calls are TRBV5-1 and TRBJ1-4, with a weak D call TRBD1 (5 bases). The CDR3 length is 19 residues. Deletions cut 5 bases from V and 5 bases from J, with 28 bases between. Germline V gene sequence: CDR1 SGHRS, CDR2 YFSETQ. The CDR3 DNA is TGCGCCAGCAGGAAGGGTCAACCGGGACCGGACCAAGTGAATGAAAAACTGTTTTTT. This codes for CASRKGQPGPDQVNEKLFF.